One and the same sample provided the 8 T cell receptor beta chains below, sequenced in a study of tumor-infiltrating lymphocytes in primary liver carcinoma. Production of TCR beta cDNA used around 500 ng total RNA together with a constant-region primer. Slightly modified ARM-PCR, run as three nested multiplex PCR rounds, produced the TCR beta libraries. Researchers ran the first two PCR rounds for roughly 10 cycles each with TRBV1-TRBV30 forward primers and a C-beta reverse primer. A single record per CDR3 protein comes from TCRdb applying MiXCR to the multiplex PCR reads. The repertoire holds some 190,000 distinct CDR3 sequences, with about 85% as singletons. RNA and DNA were co-extracted from 20-30 mg of unsorted bulk tissue. The sequenced material came from tumor tissue from primary liver carcinoma. These receptors were collected from a man between 40 and 49 years old with primary liver carcinoma and hepatitis B virus infection.

In this sample, this clonotype turned up many times. The rearrangement uses TRBV5-1 and TRBJ1-1; 9 bases agree with TRBD1. Germline V CDR1 and CDR2: SGHRS, YFSETQ. The CDR3 spans 14 residues. V trimming: 2 bases; J trimming: 7 bases; junction bases outside the gene matches: 6. The CDR3 DNA reads as TGCGCCAGCAGCTTCACAGGGGGCGCGGGTGAAGCTTTCTTT. It is translated as CASSFTGGAGEAFF.

A note on this clonotype: A junction boundary mismatches the germline segment, possibly from a read error. J is TRBJ2-2 and V is TRBV29-1, with 8 positions matching TRBD1. The CDR3 runs to 15 residues. Germline assignment: CDR1 SQVTM and CDR2 ANQGSEA. CDR3 sequence (DNA): TGCAGCGTTGTAGAACAGGGGGATCACACCGGGGAGTTGTTTTTT. Protein sequence: CSVVEQGDHTGELFF.

Notes on this clonotype: At one boundary the junction diverges from the germline segment, which might be a read error. The chain combines TRBV5-1 with TRBJ2-7, with a weak D call TRBD2 (6 bases). The CDR3 has 14 residues. The germline V gene encodes CDR1 SGHRS and CDR2 YFSETQ. As DNA, the CDR3 is TGCGCCAGCAGCTTGGAGTCAGGAGGGTACGAGCAGAACTTC. Translating gives CASSLESGGYEQNF.

As concerns this clonotype: A much larger clone lies one base from this, so it may be a read error. This chain connects TRBV9 to TRBJ1-2, with D unclear. The CDR3 consists of 14 residues. Germline V gives CDR1 SGDLS, CDR2 YYNGEE. Trimming shortened V by 4 bases and J by 1 base, and 11 bases separated the two germline ends. The CDR3 DNA sequence: TGTGCCAGCAGCCTCGGGCCGGATAACTATGGCTACACCTTC. It yields the protein CASSLGPDNYGYTF.

In regard to this clonotype: Since the CDR3 does not end with the conserved phenylalanine or tryptophan, this likely comes from a read error. The chain couples TRBV6-5 to TRBJ2-1; D is uncertain. V was shortened by 0 bases and J by 7 bases, with 16 bases between the two germline ends. This CDR3 spans 16 amino acids. Germline CDR1 and CDR2: MNHEY and SVGAGI. CDR3 nucleotides: TGTGCCAGCAGTTACTCAACCGCGACTCTCTGGAATGAGCAGTTCTTA. It translates to CASSYSTATLWNEQFL.

A few counts support this clonotype. A much larger clone is a single base away; this may be a read error. CDR3 coding DNA: TGTGCCAGCAGCTTAATTTGGTCGGACACCGGGGAGCTGTTTTTT. Residues: CASSLIWSDTGELFF. The chain joins TRBV7-8 to TRBJ2-2; D is unclear. With 2 bases removed from V and 3 bases from J, the gap between germline ends came to 10 bases. The CDR3 length is 15 residues. CDR1 SGHVS and CDR2 FQNEAQ come from the germline V gene.

With regard to this clonotype: A read error is likely, as this CDR3 ends without the conserved phenylalanine or tryptophan. It is unclear where the CDR3 begins or ends on the DNA, so no DNA is shown, and the CDR3 is as TCRdb lists it. J is TRBJ2-2 and V is TRBV13; the D segment call TRBD2 is taken from the table without a DNA check. The CDR3 region is 16 residues in length, termini included. Germline CDR1 reads PRHDT; CDR2 reads FYEKMQ (reference sequence). CDR3: CASSLRLAGGPGELLI.

Regarding this clonotype: At one end, the junction sequence differs from germline, possibly due to a read error. The chain couples TRBV29-1 to TRBJ2-4; perhaps TRBD1 as D (5 bases). This CDR3 region has 15 residues. CDR1 is SQVTM and CDR2 is ANQGSEA in the germline V gene. CDR3 DNA sequence: TGCAGCGCTGAAGGTGCCAGGGCGGCCAAAAACATTCAGTACTTC. Residues: CSAEGARAAKNIQYF.